This entry lists 30 T cell receptor beta chains sequenced from one sample in a study of shared T cell receptors in the human thymus (dated by TCRdb to about 2021). Receptor amplification or capture employed the immunoSEQ multiplex PCR assay. In its TCRdb copy, this immuneACCESS table keeps in-frame sequences only and misses some clones. Where compared with another copy, unresolved V genes explain less than half of these, and the others have no known cause. Counted in this sample were hundreds of thousands of clones; around 87% of them appeared once. The ten largest clones add up to roughly 0.0086% of the sample. These data also featured in a second study, about human thymus T cells.

Sequenced: thymocytes. The receptors shown here come from a boy under two years old with a congenital heart defect. Donor details come from another sample of the same person, matched by shared clones.

This clone is a singleton in its sample. The CDR3 DNA reads TGTGCCAGCAGCCGGGACAGAGGGGTCTATGGCTACACCTTC. It codes for CASSRDRGVYGYTF. V and J are TRBV9 and TRBJ1-2; 7 bases are shared with TRBD1. Germline values: CDR1 SGDLS, CDR2 YYNGEE. The CDR3 totals 14 residues. V lost 4 bases to trimming and J lost 4 bases; unmatched junction nucleotides: 7.

This chain connects TRBV18 to TRBJ2-7; 9 positions agree with TRBD2. The CDR3 covers 16 residues. Trimming cost V 4 bases and J 2 bases; bases outside gene matches: 9. Germline V gene data show CDR1 as KGHSH and CDR2 as LQKENI. The CDR3 spells CASSQTGGRGTYEQYF. The CDR3 DNA reads as TGTGCCAGCTCACAAACCGGCGGGAGGGGTACCTACGAGCAGTACTTC.

This chain joins TRBV5-5 and TRBJ1-6, with 8 bases lining up with TRBD1. CDR3 size: 16 residues. The germline CDR1 and CDR2 sequences are SGHKS and YYEKEE (reference sequence). V shed 4 bases and J 0 bases; nucleotides not matched to a gene: 3. CDR3 coding DNA: TGTGCCAGCAGCCGACAGGGGCGCTCCTATAATTCACCCCTCCACTTT. Amino acids: CASSRQGRSYNSPLHF.

The V call is TRBV5-6, the J call TRBJ1-2; D uncertain. The CDR3 is made up of 15 amino acids. Germline V gene lookup returns CDR1 SGHDT and CDR2 YYEEEE. V was pared by 4 bases and J by 7 bases, with 20 bases between. CDR3 coding DNA: TGTGCCAGCAGCCGGCGAGGCGGGGATTTGGGTGGCTACACCTTC. Residues: CASSRRGGDLGGYTF.

The gene calls are TRBV27 and TRBJ1-1, with D perhaps TRBD1 (6 bases). The CDR3 covers 17 residues. V was pared by 0 bases and J by 2 bases, with 16 bases between. Germline values: CDR1 MNHEY, CDR2 SMNVEV (reference sequence). The DNA of the CDR3 is TGTGCCAGCAGTTTATCGAGGGACAAGAACTTTAACACTGAAGCTTTCTTT. This gives the protein CASSLSRDKNFNTEAFF.

The chain carries TRBV11-2 and TRBJ1-1; 7 bases are shared with TRBD1. V dropped 5 bases and J dropped 1; count of bases not matched to a gene: 13. CDR1 is SGHAT and CDR2 is FQNNGV in the germline V gene. The CDR3 runs 17 residues. The CDR3 sequence: CASSPIPDREENTEAFF. The CDR3 DNA is TGTGCCAGCAGCCCAATACCCGACAGGGAAGAGAACACTGAAGCTTTCTTT.

The gene calls are TRBV10-3 and TRBJ2-7, with D possibly being TRBD1 (6 bases). This CDR3 spans 16 amino acids. The germline V gene has CDR1 ENHRY and CDR2 SYGVKD. The V end was cut by 9 bases, the J end by 3 bases, with 24 bases between. CDR3 in DNA: TGTGCCATACAAACAGGGCGCCTCCTCAGGCGCTACGAGCAGTACTTC. It translates to CAIQTGRLLRRYEQYF.

The chain couples TRBV28 to TRBJ2-5; D perhaps matches TRBD2 (6 bases). Germline CDR1 and CDR2: MDHEN and SYDVKM. The CDR3 extends over 13 amino acids. Trimming cost V 8 bases and J 0 bases, with 10 bases left between them. CDR3 amino acids: CASSRENQETQYF. In DNA, the CDR3 is TGTGCCAGCTCCCGGGAGAACCAAGAGACCCAGTACTTC.

The chain links TRBV7-8 to TRBJ1-1; 8 bases match TRBD1. This CDR3 has 18 amino acids. V dropped 1 base and J dropped 0; count of bases not matched to a gene: 10. Germline CDR1 and CDR2: SGHVS and FQNEAQ. The chain's CDR3 is CASSLERRQGTMNTEAFF. CDR3 coding DNA: TGTGCCAGCAGCTTAGAACGGAGACAGGGGACTATGAACACTGAAGCTTTCTTT. The full variable domain, rest sourced from reference TRBV7-8 and TRBJ1-1, is GAGVSQSPRYKVAKRGQDVALRCDPISGHVSLFWYQQALGQGPEFLTYFQNEAQLDKSGLPSDRFFAERPEGSVSTLKIQRTQQEDSAVYLCASSLERRQGTMNTEAFFGQGTRLTVV.

This chain connects TRBV2 to TRBJ2-7; D may be TRBD1 (6 bases). Between the trimmed V and J ends, which lost 1 base and 3 bases, there was a span of 16 bases. This CDR3 comprises 16 residues. Germline V gene data show CDR1 as SNHLY and CDR2 as FYNNEI. CDR3 protein: CASSEVVQGSHYEQYF. CDR3 nucleotide sequence: TGTGCCAGCAGTGAAGTCGTACAGGGATCCCACTACGAGCAGTACTTC.

The V gene is TRBV6-1, the J gene TRBJ1-5, with D maybe TRBD1 (5 bases). The germline V and J ends were trimmed by 2 bases and 2 bases, with 16 bases remaining between them. CDR3 length: 17 residues. Germline V gene sequence: CDR1 MNHNS, CDR2 SASEGT. CDR3 nucleotides: TGTGCCAGCAGTGAACGGCAGGGAAGCTTTGGCAATCAGCCCCAGCATTTT. Protein sequence: CASSERQGSFGNQPQHF.

This clone came up once. CDR3: CASSESERGEWTDTQYF. CDR3 DNA sequence: TGTGCCAGCAGTGAATCGGAGCGTGGAGAGTGGACAGATACGCAGTATTTT. The rearrangement uses TRBV25-1 and TRBJ2-3, with D uncertain. V was trimmed by 1 base and J by 3 bases, leaving 17 bases between them. CDR1 and CDR2 (germline): MGHDK, SYGVNS. The CDR3 has 17 residues. The full variable domain, its missing parts supplied by reference TRBV25-1 and TRBJ2-3, is EADIYQTPRYLVIGTGKKITLECSQTMGHDKMYWYQQDPGMELHLIHYSYGVNSTEKGDLSSESTVSRIRTEHFPLTLESARPSHTSQYLCASSESERGEWTDTQYFGPGTRLTVL.

The chain uses TRBV2 and TRBJ1-2, with TRBD1 matching over 8 bases. The CDR3 is 16 residues long. CDR1 SNHLY and CDR2 FYNNEI come from the germline V gene. V shed 4 bases and J 5 bases; nucleotides not matched to a gene: 12. The CDR3 coding sequence is TGTGCCAGCAGTGCAAGGGGGCAGGGGGCGCGGTATGGCTACACCTTC. Residues: CASSARGQGARYGYTF.

The chain has TRBV28 and TRBJ2-5, with 13 bases that match TRBD2. V shed 2 bases, J shed 3 bases, and the junction held 0 bases outside the gene matches. There are 15 residues in the CDR3. The V gene's germline CDR1 is MDHEN and CDR2 SYDVKM. The CDR3 sequence is CASSLGLAGEETQYF. DNA for the CDR3: TGTGCCAGCAGTTTAGGACTAGCGGGAGAAGAGACCCAGTACTTC.

CDR3 sequence reads: CASGLPTRGPGLVSSGTRYYEQYF. The CDR3, as DNA: TGTGCTAGTGGTTTGCCTACCCGGGGACCGGGTTTGGTGAGTAGCGGGACCCGATACTACGAGCAGTACTTC. The V call is TRBV12-5, the J call TRBJ2-7; TRBD2 agrees at 8 bases. Germline CDR1 LGHNT, CDR2 FRNRAP. CDR3 length: 24 residues. J was trimmed by 3 bases and V by 2 bases; bases with no gene match: 33. Supplemented by reference TRBV12-5 and TRBJ2-7, the full variable domain reads DARVTQTPRHKVTEMGQEVTMRCQPILGHNTVFWYRQTMMQGLELLAYFRNRAPLDDSGMPKDRFSAEMPDATLATLKIQPSEPRDSAVYFCASGLPTRGPGLVSSGTRYYEQYFGPGTRLTVT.

The rearrangement links TRBV5-1 to TRBJ2-1; 9 bases are shared with TRBD2. The V segment lost 6 bases and the J segment 5 bases; nucleotides outside the gene matches: 6. This CDR3 contains 14 residues. Germline CDR1 and CDR2: SGHRS and YFSETQ. CDR3 sequence reads: CASISGGPNNEQFF. In DNA form, the CDR3 reads TGCGCCAGCATTAGCGGGGGACCGAACAATGAGCAGTTCTTC. Using reference TRBV5-1 and TRBJ2-1 for the parts outside the CDR3, the full variable domain is KAGVTQTPRYLIKTRGQQVTLSCSPISGHRSVSWYQQTPGQGLQFLFEYFSETQRNKGNFPGRFSGRQFSNSRSEMNVSTLELGDSALYLCASISGGPNNEQFFGPGTRLTVL.

This chain connects TRBV19 to TRBJ1-5; D perhaps matches TRBD1 (5 bases). The CDR3 has 17 residues. Germline values: CDR1 LNHDA, CDR2 SQIVND (reference sequence). The V end lost 5 bases, the J end lost 7 bases, and 24 bases lay between the germline ends. The CDR3 spells CASSLKPQGYSPQPQHF. The CDR3 bases are TGTGCCAGTAGTCTAAAACCCCAGGGTTACTCGCCCCAGCCCCAGCATTTT.

V is TRBV5-4 and J is TRBJ2-3; perhaps TRBD2 as D (6 bases). V gave up 0 bases and J gave up 8 bases, with 10 bases separating them. The CDR3 loop spans 13 amino acids. Germline V gene sequence: CDR1 SGHNT, CDR2 YYREEE (reference sequence). The CDR3 sequence: CASSLGREATQYF. The CDR3 DNA is TGTGCCAGCAGCTTGGGGCGGGAAGCTACGCAGTATTTT.

This sequence joins TRBV6-5 and TRBJ1-2; D unclear. Germline CDR1 reads MNHEY; CDR2 reads SVGAGI. V was shortened by 0 bases and J by 4 bases, with 15 bases between the two germline ends. The CDR3 consists of 16 residues. As DNA, the CDR3 is TGTGCCAGCAGTTACTCGACCCTTGGGAGACTCTATGGCTACACCTTC. Translation gives CASSYSTLGRLYGYTF.

The chain has TRBV7-6 and TRBJ2-7; no reliable D call. The CDR3 extends over 15 amino acids. The germline V gene encodes CDR1 SGHVS and CDR2 FNYEAQ. V lost 0 bases and J 4 bases, leaving 13 bases between the germline ends. This chain's CDR3 is CASSLACGEAYEQYF. The DNA of the CDR3 is TGTGCCAGCAGCTTAGCCTGCGGAGAAGCATACGAGCAGTACTTC.

The J gene is TRBJ2-1, the V gene TRBV5-4; D might be TRBD2 (5 bases). CDR3 length equals 15 residues. The V gene lost 3 bases and the J gene lost 9 bases, with 19 bases spanning the gap. Germline V lookup: CDR1 SGHNT, CDR2 YYREEE (reference sequence). This CDR3 reads CASSYHPGCLGEQFF. Written as DNA, the CDR3 is TGTGCCAGCAGCTACCACCCGGGATGCTTGGGTGAGCAGTTCTTC.

The V call is TRBV7-3, the J call TRBJ1-5, with D hard to call. V gave up 1 base and J gave up 0 bases, with 7 bases separating them. The CDR3 spans 15 residues. Germline values: CDR1 SGHTA, CDR2 FQGTGA. This CDR3 is CASSLIPVSNQPQHF. DNA for the CDR3: TGTGCCAGCAGCTTAATCCCGGTTAGCAATCAGCCCCAGCATTTT.

The chain combines TRBV4-3 with TRBJ2-3; TRBD2 matches 10 bases. CDR1 LGHNA and CDR2 YSLEER come from the germline V gene. The CDR3 contains 17 residues. With V trimmed by 3 bases and J by 4 bases, 10 bases remained unmatched. CDR3 coding DNA: TGCGCCAGCAGCCACGCGCGCGGTGGGACTAGCGCAGATACGCAGTATTTT. Translated: CASSHARGGTSADTQYF.

The gene calls are TRBV19 and TRBJ2-2; D may be TRBD2 (5 bases). CDR1 and CDR2 from the germline V gene are LNHDA and SQIVND (reference sequence). The CDR3 runs to 16 residues. V gave up 3 bases and J gave up 5 bases, with 16 bases separating them. The CDR3 DNA is TGTGCCAGTAGTATCGAAAGCGGTATTAGGACCGGGGAGCTGTTTTTT. Encoded protein: CASSIESGIRTGELFF.

The chain joins TRBV29-1 to TRBJ2-7; tentatively, D is TRBD2 (6 bases). This CDR3 has 15 amino acids. Trimming took 6 bases from V and 0 from J, leaving 18 bases between them. Germline assignment: CDR1 SQVTM and CDR2 ANQGSEA. DNA of the CDR3: TGCAGCGTGGCTGGTCTGGGACTCCCCTCCTACGAGCAGTACTTC. It translates to CSVAGLGLPSYEQYF.

Details on this clone: One junction end disagrees with the germline gene, perhaps due to a read error. V is TRBV11-3 and J is TRBJ2-5; TRBD2 might be the D (5 bases). Germline V gene lookup returns CDR1 SGHNT and CDR2 YENEEA. The length of the CDR3 is 14 residues. The CDR3 protein is CASSCYGNHETQYF. The CDR3 nucleotides read TGTGCCAGCAGCTGCTACGGGAACCACGAGACCCAGTACTTC.

The DNA for the CDR3 is TGCGCCAGCAGCCAATCTAGCGGGGGGGGCCAACGATACAATGAGCAGTTCTTC. The encoded protein is CASSQSSGGGQRYNEQFF. The J gene is TRBJ2-1, the V gene TRBV4-1, with 12 bases that match TRBD2. V was pared by 2 bases and J by 4 bases, with 9 bases of the junction left unmatched. Per germline, CDR1 MGHRA and CDR2 YSYEKL. This CDR3 spans 18 amino acids.

The rearrangement joins TRBV5-6 to TRBJ1-1; maybe TRBD1 (5 bases). The V end was cut by 3 bases, the J end by 0 bases, with 18 bases between. CDR3 length: 17 residues. The V gene's germline CDR1 is SGHDT and CDR2 YYEEEE. In DNA, the CDR3 is TGTGCCAGCAGCTCACGGGGGGACGGGCCGATGAACACTGAAGCTTTCTTT. Translated: CASSSRGDGPMNTEAFF.

The CDR3 is CASSEQGYEQYF. The CDR3 nucleotides read TGTGCCAGCAGTGAACAGGGGTACGAGCAGTACTTC. The J gene is TRBJ2-7, the V gene TRBV14; TRBD1 matches at 7 bases. The CDR3 runs to 12 residues. Trimming took 6 bases from V and 4 from J; bases not matched to a gene: 3. Germline V gene sequence: CDR1 SGHDN, CDR2 FVKESK.

This clone was recorded once. The V and J genes are TRBV4-3 and TRBJ2-2; 7 nucleotides match TRBD2. With V trimmed by 0 bases and J by 8 bases, 15 bases remained unmatched. In germline, CDR1 is LGHNA, CDR2 YSLEER. The CDR3 is made up of 18 amino acids. CDR3: CASSQEYPSGYTGGELFF. The CDR3 DNA reads as TGCGCCAGCAGCCAAGAGTATCCTAGCGGCTATACGGGGGGGGAGCTGTTTTTT.